The 18 T cell receptor beta chains in this list originate from one sample, sequenced in a study of blood T cells in healthy people across ages. Using a J-beta primer mix together with a sample-barcoded 5' primer, a second PCR was run for about 7 to 12 cycles. TCRdb processed the 5' RACE reads anew with MiXCR; each CDR3 protein has one entry. There are over a million distinct CDR3 sequences in the sample; approximately 60% occur only once, and roughly 7% lies in the top ten. Sequencing input: blood. The receptor source for this set is a man aged 18 to 29 in good health.

The chain is built from TRBV12-3 or TRBV12-4 and TRBJ2-5; 7 nucleotides match TRBD1. The CDR3 extends over 14 amino acids. The V segment lost 2 bases and the J segment 5 bases; nucleotides outside the gene matches: 5. The CDR3 protein is CASSLNRGLETQYF. The CDR3 nucleotides read TGTGCCAGCAGTTTAAACAGGGGCTTGGAGACCCAGTACTTC.

With respect to this clonotype: The junction does not match germline at one end; this may be a read error. The chain uses TRBV10-1 and TRBJ2-1, with 10 bases lining up with TRBD2. The V gene's germline CDR1 is WNHNN and CDR2 SYGVQD (reference sequence). The CDR3 runs 16 residues. In nucleotides, the CDR3 is TGCGCCAGCAGCGCAACCCTAGCGGGGGAATACAATGAGCGGTTCTTC. Encoded protein: CASSATLAGEYNERFF.

The rearrangement joins TRBV20-1 to TRBJ2-7; 11 nucleotides line up with TRBD2. The CDR3 extends over 13 amino acids. The V gene's germline CDR1 is DFQATT and CDR2 SNEGSKA (reference sequence). J gave up 3 bases and V 5 bases, and 3 bases lay outside the gene matches. CDR3: CSAPTSGDYEQYF. For the CDR3, the DNA is TGCAGTGCTCCGACTAGCGGGGACTACGAGCAGTACTTC.

This clonotype has only a few counts. The V gene is TRBV6-5, the J gene TRBJ1-2, with 8 bases aligning to TRBD1. The CDR3 contains 13 residues. Germline assignment: CDR1 MNHEY and CDR2 SVGAGI. J lost 0 bases, V lost 10 bases, and 4 bases had no gene match. The CDR3 region is CATRTGSNYGYTF. The DNA of the CDR3 is TGTGCCACCCGGACAGGGTCTAACTATGGCTACACCTTC.

This clonotype has only a few counts. The chain combines TRBV7-9 with TRBJ2-3; possible D gene TRBD2, 6 bases. This CDR3 spans 17 amino acids. V was clipped by 2 bases and J by 5 bases, with 20 bases between them. CDR1 is SEHNR and CDR2 is FQNEAQ in the germline V gene (reference sequence). For the CDR3, the DNA is TGTGCCAGCAGCTTATTCCAGGGAGGTCACGGCGGAGATACGCAGTATTTT. Translated: CASSLFQGGHGGDTQYF.

The chain couples TRBV3-1 to TRBJ2-1; perhaps TRBD1 as D (6 bases). Gene TRBJ2-7 matches the end of the DNA better, so the J call may be wrong. The germline CDR1 and CDR2 sequences are LGHDT and YNNKEL (reference sequence). This CDR3 has 14 residues. This chain's CDR3 is CASSQADRLYEQYF. Written as DNA, the CDR3 is TGTGCCAGCAGCCAAGCGGACAGACTCTACGAGCAGTACTTC.

The V and J genes are TRBV20-1 and TRBJ1-2; no firm D call. The length of the CDR3 is 14 residues. Looked up from germline, CDR1 is DFQATT and CDR2 is SNEGSKA (reference sequence). The V gene lost 5 bases and the J gene lost 0 bases, with 13 bases spanning the gap. Here the CDR3 reads CSARNQDPNYGYTF. The DNA of the CDR3 is TGCAGTGCTCGAAATCAGGACCCTAACTATGGCTACACCTTC.

The genes are TRBV7-9 and TRBJ1-5; D is unclear. The V end lost 2 bases, the J end lost 5 bases, and 10 bases lay between the germline ends. CDR1 is SEHNR, CDR2 FQNEAQ, per germline (reference sequence). This CDR3 contains 14 residues. The CDR3: CASSLSNTDQPQHF. The CDR3 bases are TGTGCCAGCAGCTTATCGAACACTGATCAGCCCCAGCATTTT.

The V gene is TRBV4-1, the J gene TRBJ2-6; D remains unclear. CDR1 MGHRA and CDR2 YSYEKL come from the germline V gene. V gave up 0 bases and J gave up 4 bases, with 7 bases separating them. This CDR3 contains 15 residues. CDR3 in amino acids: CASSQEADGANVLTF. CDR3 DNA: TGCGCCAGCAGCCAAGAGGCGGACGGGGCCAACGTCCTGACTTTC.

The chain uses TRBV6-5 and TRBJ1-6; D is possibly TRBD1 (6 bases). This CDR3 is 15 amino acids long. Deletions cut 2 bases from V and 4 bases from J, with 9 bases between. Germline CDR1 MNHEY, CDR2 SVGAGI. Here the CDR3 reads CASSYPDSYNSPLHF. The CDR3, as DNA: TGTGCCAGCAGTTACCCGGACAGTTATAATTCACCCCTCCACTTT.

This rearrangement joins TRBV20-1 to TRBJ2-5, with D possibly TRBD1 on 6 matching bases. This CDR3 comprises 13 residues. V gave up 3 bases and J gave up 1 base, with 9 bases separating them. CDR1 and CDR2 (germline): DFQATT, SNEGSKA (reference sequence). The DNA for the CDR3 is TGCAGTGCTAGTGAGGGGGTCCAAGAGACCCAGTACTTC. Translated, it gives CSASEGVQETQYF.

The rearrangement joins TRBV30 to TRBJ1-2; unclear D gene. The CDR3 covers 12 residues. Germline values: CDR1 GTSNPN, CDR2 SVGIG (reference sequence). The V gene lost 3 bases and the J gene lost 4 bases, with 9 bases spanning the gap. DNA for the CDR3: TGTGCCTGGAGAAGATTATCCTATGGCTACACCTTC. This encodes CAWRRLSYGYTF.

This clonotype was picked up one time. This chain uses TRBV7-2 with TRBJ2-1, with D possibly being TRBD2 (7 bases). Germline CDR1 and CDR2: SGHTA and FQGNSA. Trimming shortened V by 1 base and J by 5 bases, and 15 bases separated the two germline ends. The CDR3 extends over 16 amino acids. The CDR3 region is CASSLVGGARDNEQFF. CDR3 DNA sequence: TGTGCCAGCAGCTTAGTAGGGGGGGCGCGAGACAATGAGCAGTTCTTC. Using reference TRBV7-2 and TRBJ2-1 for the parts outside the CDR3, the full variable domain is GAGVSQSPSNKVTEKGKDVELRCDPISGHTALYWYRQSLGQGLEFLIYFQGNSAPDKSGLPSDRFSAERTGGSVSTLTIQRTQQEDSAVYLCASSLVGGARDNEQFFGPGTRLTVL.

This chain connects TRBV6-5 to TRBJ2-2; TRBD2 is a possible D gene (7 bases). The germline gives CDR1 MNHEY, CDR2 SVGAGI. The CDR3 is 15 amino acids. Trimming cost V 9 bases and J 1 base, with 15 bases left between them. This CDR3 reads CARSGRGENTGELFF. Written as DNA, the CDR3 is TGTGCCAGAAGTGGGAGGGGGGAGAACACCGGGGAGCTGTTTTTT.

This clonotype was found a few times. V is TRBV28 and J is TRBJ1-6; perhaps TRBD1 as D (5 bases). The V and J ends lost 10 bases and 9 bases respectively, with 16 bases between them. Germline CDR1 reads MDHEN; CDR2 reads SYDVKM. The length of the CDR3 is 13 residues. CDR3 sequence reads: CAIDEGFGSPLHF. The CDR3 region has the DNA TGTGCCATAGACGAGGGGTTTGGTTCACCCCTCCACTTT. The full variable domain, rest sourced from reference TRBV28 and TRBJ1-6, is DVKVTQSSRYLVKRTGEKVFLECVQDMDHENMFWYRQDPGLGLRLIYFSYDVKMKEKGDIPEGYSVSREKKERFSLILESASTNQTSMYLCAIDEGFGSPLHFGNGTRLTVT.

V usage is TRBV5-1 and J usage is TRBJ2-4; 14 bases match TRBD2. Unmatched junction bases numbered 7, after V lost 4 bases and J lost 7 bases. Germline values: CDR1 SGHRS, CDR2 YFSETQ. This CDR3 spans 16 amino acids. The CDR3 DNA follows: TGCGCCAGCAGCGGGGGACTAGCGGGAGAAGATAACATTCAGTACTTC. Protein product: CASSGGLAGEDNIQYF.

The chain uses TRBV2 and TRBJ2-1; TRBD2 aligns across 7 bases. The germline V gene has CDR1 SNHLY and CDR2 FYNNEI. Trimming removed 6 bases from V and 8 bases from J; junction bases left unmatched: 7. There are 13 residues in the CDR3. CDR3 residues: CASRPSGRDEQFF. CDR3 coding DNA: TGTGCCAGCAGGCCCTCTGGGAGGGATGAGCAGTTCTTC.

The chain carries TRBV20-1 and TRBJ2-1; D is unresolved. CDR1 and CDR2 from the germline V gene are DFQATT and SNEGSKA (reference sequence). V gave up 3 bases and J gave up 9 bases, with 12 bases separating them. The CDR3 is made up of 12 amino acids. CDR3 sequence: CSARSSSVEQFF. CDR3 coding DNA: TGCAGTGCTAGGTCGTCGAGCGTTGAGCAGTTCTTC.